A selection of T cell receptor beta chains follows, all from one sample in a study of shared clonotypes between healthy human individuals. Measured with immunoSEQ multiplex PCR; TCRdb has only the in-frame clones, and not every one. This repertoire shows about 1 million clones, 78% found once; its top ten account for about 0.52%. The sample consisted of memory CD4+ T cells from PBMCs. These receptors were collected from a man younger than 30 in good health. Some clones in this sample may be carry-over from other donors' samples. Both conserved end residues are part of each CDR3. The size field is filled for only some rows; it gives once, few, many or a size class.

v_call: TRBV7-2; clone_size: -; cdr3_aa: CASSQLTGATYEQYF
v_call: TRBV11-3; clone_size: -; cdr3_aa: CASSSSTGLEAFF
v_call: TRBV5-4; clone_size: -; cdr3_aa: CASSGQQASYGYTF
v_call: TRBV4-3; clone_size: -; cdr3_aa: CASSVRQGTGNEQYF
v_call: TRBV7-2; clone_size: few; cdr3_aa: CASSLAPNQPQHF
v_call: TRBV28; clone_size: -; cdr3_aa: CASRGTGSYEQYF
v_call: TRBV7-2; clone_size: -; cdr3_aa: CASSTTGFQTYEQYF
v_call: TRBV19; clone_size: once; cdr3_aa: CASTPRDGGYEQYF
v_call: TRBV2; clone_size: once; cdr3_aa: CASSEDGTGGSEQYF
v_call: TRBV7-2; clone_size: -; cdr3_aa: CASSPWPSRNTEAFF
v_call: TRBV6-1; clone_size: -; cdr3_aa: CASSEPGTPEAFF
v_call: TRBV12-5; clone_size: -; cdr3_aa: CASGLSGGELFF
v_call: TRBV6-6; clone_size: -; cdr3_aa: CASSPWTNTEAFF
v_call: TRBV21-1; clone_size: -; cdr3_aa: CASSPISEREAGELFF
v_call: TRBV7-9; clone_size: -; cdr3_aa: CASSPVGSSYNEQFF
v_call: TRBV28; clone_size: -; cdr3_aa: CASSFRDRGRGYTF
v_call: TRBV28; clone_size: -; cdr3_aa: CASRPGGQYGYTF
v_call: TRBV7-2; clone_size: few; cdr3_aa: CASSLVGGNTGELFF
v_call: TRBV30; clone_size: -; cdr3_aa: CAWSAVLDTGELFF
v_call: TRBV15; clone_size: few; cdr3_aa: CATRRDSGSSYEQYF
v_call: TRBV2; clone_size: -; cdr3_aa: CASRVGSGRDTQYF
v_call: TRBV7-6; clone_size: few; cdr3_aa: CASSLGQLGTQYF
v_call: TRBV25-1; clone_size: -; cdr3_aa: CASSEDRGGYTF
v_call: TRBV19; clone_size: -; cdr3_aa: CASSIADLADEQYF
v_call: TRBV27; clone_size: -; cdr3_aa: CASSEGARSSLRGQPQHF
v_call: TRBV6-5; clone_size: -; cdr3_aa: CASWGTGFRAEAFF
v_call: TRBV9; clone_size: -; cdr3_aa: CASSLTMRETQYF
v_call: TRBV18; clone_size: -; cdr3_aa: CASQRVSGNTIYF
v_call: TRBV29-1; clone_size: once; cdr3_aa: CSVVASGKVGELFF
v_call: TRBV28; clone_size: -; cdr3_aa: CASSREEATNEKLFF
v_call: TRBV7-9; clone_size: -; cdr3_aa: CASSFLSQTQYF
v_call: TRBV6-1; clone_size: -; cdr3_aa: CASSVGFPGGEQYF
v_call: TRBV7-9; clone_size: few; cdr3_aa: CASSLVRGNYGYTF
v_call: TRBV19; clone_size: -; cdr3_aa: CASSKGGDQPQHF
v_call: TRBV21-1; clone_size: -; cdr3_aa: CASSKVKDTDHGNTIYF
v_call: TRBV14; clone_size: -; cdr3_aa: CASRQYRGSEQYF
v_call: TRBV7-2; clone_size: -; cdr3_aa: CASIRTAGLAGELFF
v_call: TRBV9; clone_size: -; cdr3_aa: CASSSGQYTNEKLFF
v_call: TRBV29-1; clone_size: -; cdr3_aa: CSACSGSETQYF
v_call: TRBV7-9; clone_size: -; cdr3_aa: CASSLGVLDTQYF
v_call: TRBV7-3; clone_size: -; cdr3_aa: CASSPDRSNYNEQFF
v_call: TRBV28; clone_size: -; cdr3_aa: CASRTISLFTDTQYF
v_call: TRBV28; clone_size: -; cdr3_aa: CASTISGGGQPQHF
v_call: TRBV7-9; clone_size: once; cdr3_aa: CASSLDTGGNEQFF
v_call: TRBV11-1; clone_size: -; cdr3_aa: CASSRTPGQETQYF
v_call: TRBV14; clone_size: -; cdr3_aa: CASSQEAQDMHTQYF